Given below is one TCR beta chain in context. What it recognizes is unknown. This sample stems from a study of PD-1 blockade in mismatch repair-deficient tumors. On the study more broadly: Enrolled about 2013-2016, patients had progressing, pretreated mismatch repair-deficient cancers of about a dozen types. Findings and limits, study-wide: After pembrolizumab, tumor-resident clones rose rapidly, then generally contracted before radiologic responses.

All patients were mismatch repair deficient, assessed by either PCR or immunohistochemistry. The assay was immunoSEQ multiplex PCR, and TCRdb's table has in-frame clones only and misses some. Of some 120,000 clones in the sample, 85% to 90% were seen once. The receptor was derived from an adult with mismatch repair-deficient cancer. The sample consisted of peripheral blood, taken roughly 67 weeks after starting pembrolizumab.

CDR3 nucleotide sequence: TGTGCCAGCAGTCATGGGGGGGACGAGCAGTACTTC. It is translated as CASSHGGDEQYF. The chain combines TRBV27 with TRBJ2-5; 7 bases map to TRBD2. The J call is doubtful: the DNA matches TRBJ2-7 better. Germline V gene sequence: CDR1 MNHEY, CDR2 SMNVEV (reference sequence). The CDR3 loop spans 12 amino acids.